The clone carrying this TCR beta chain was seen a handful of times. Its antigen is unidentified. This sample is part of a study of blood T cells in healthy people across ages. Broader study findings: Lack of knowledge of donor CMV status possibly confounded expanded clonotype changes. Naive CD4+ cell counts and diversity both ran higher in long-lived than in aged donors.

The CDR3 covers 15 residues. Germline V gene lookup returns CDR1 SGHTA and CDR2 FQGNSA. Between the trimmed V and J ends, which lost 2 bases and 7 bases, there was a span of 15 bases. The use of a sample-barcoded 5' primer and a J-beta primer mix characterized a second PCR of about 7 to 12 cycles. Each CDR3 protein gets one entry after TCRdb re-called the 5' RACE reads with MiXCR. Altogether 1.8 million or so distinct CDR3 sequences are present, 30% to 40% being singletons, with the ten largest covering more than 20%. The receptor's source is a human donor in good health. Sequenced: blood. The chain employs TRBV7-2 and TRBJ2-1, with TRBD2 as a possible D gene (7 bases). This CDR3 reads CASSLLSAGANEQFF. DNA for the CDR3: TGTGCCAGCAGCTTATTAAGCGCGGGGGCAAATGAGCAGTTCTTC.